A selection of T cell receptor beta chains follows, all from one sample in a study of T cell responses to AZD1222 COVID-19 vaccine. The protocol was immunoSEQ multiplex PCR, while the TCRdb copy is restricted to in-frame clones and leaves out a portion. Of 180,000 or so clones listed, less than 95% are singletons. Sequences were derived from peripheral blood, sampled on day 0 of AZD1222 vaccination. The receptor set was obtained from an adult in good health. CDR3s include the opening cysteine and the closing phenylalanine or tryptophan. The D gene is left open where the match is weak. Some rows mark clone size as missing; the rest say once, few, many or name a class of expanded clone.

v_gene: TRBV6-5; j_gene: TRBJ1-1; abundance: .; d_gene: .; len: 15; CDR3aa: CASSYRSRLNTEAFF; CDR3nt: TGTGCCAGCAGTTACCGTTCGCGTTTGAACACTGAAGCTTTCTTT
v_gene: TRBV14; j_gene: TRBJ2-7; abundance: .; d_gene: .; len: 13; CDR3aa: CASSQVSWFEQYF; CDR3nt: TGTGCCAGCAGCCAAGTAAGCTGGTTCGAGCAGTACTTC
v_gene: TRBV7-9; j_gene: TRBJ1-4; abundance: .; d_gene: .; len: 15; CDR3aa: CASSPLGPTNEKLFF; CDR3nt: TGTGCCAGCAGCCCCCTCGGCCCGACTAATGAAAAACTGTTTTTT
v_gene: TRBV28; j_gene: TRBJ1-4; abundance: .; d_gene: TRBD1; len: 15; CDR3aa: CASRESGTGGEKLFF; CDR3nt: TGTGCCAGCAGAGAATCCGGGACAGGGGGTGAAAAACTGTTTTTT
v_gene: TRBV11-3; j_gene: TRBJ1-1; abundance: .; d_gene: .; len: 14; CDR3aa: CASSPTGFDTEAFF; CDR3nt: TGTGCCAGCAGCCCAACAGGGTTTGACACTGAAGCTTTCTTT
v_gene: TRBV5-1; j_gene: TRBJ2-1; abundance: .; d_gene: .; len: 15; CDR3aa: CASSLVAGAGNEQFF; CDR3nt: TGCGCCAGCAGCTTGGTGGCGGGTGCGGGCAATGAGCAGTTCTTC
v_gene: TRBV5-1; j_gene: TRBJ2-5; abundance: .; d_gene: .; len: 15; CDR3aa: CASSLAGTGWETQYF; CDR3nt: TGCGCCAGCAGCTTGGCCGGTACGGGGTGGGAGACCCAGTACTTC
v_gene: TRBV3-1/TRBV3-2; j_gene: TRBJ2-3; abundance: .; d_gene: TRBD2; len: 18; CDR3aa: CASSQAKRGGRDTDTQYF; CDR3nt: TGTGCCAGCAGCCAAGCAAAAAGAGGCGGGAGGGACACAGATACGCAGTATTTT
v_gene: TRBV11-1; j_gene: TRBJ2-1; abundance: .; d_gene: TRBD2; len: 15; CDR3aa: CASVATSGRYNEQFF; CDR3nt: TGTGCCAGCGTAGCGACTAGCGGGAGATACAATGAGCAGTTCTTC
v_gene: TRBV27; j_gene: TRBJ1-6; abundance: .; d_gene: .; len: 13; CDR3aa: CASGAYRNSPLHF; CDR3nt: TGTGCCAGCGGGGCTTACAGGAATTCACCCCTCCACTTT
v_gene: TRBV21-1; j_gene: TRBJ1-6; abundance: .; d_gene: .; len: 18; CDR3aa: CASSKGGGRGWYNSPLHF; CDR3nt: TGTGCCAGCAGCAAAGGCGGCGGCAGGGGGTGGTATAATTCACCCCTCCACTTT
v_gene: TRBV2; j_gene: TRBJ1-2; abundance: .; d_gene: TRBD1; len: 14; CDR3aa: CASSVDRGLYGYTF; CDR3nt: TGTGCCAGCAGTGTGGACAGGGGGTTGTATGGCTACACCTTC
v_gene: TRBV18; j_gene: TRBJ1-1; abundance: .; d_gene: .; len: 13; CDR3aa: CASSPGLNTEAFF; CDR3nt: TGTGCCAGCTCACCAGGATTGAACACTGAAGCTTTCTTT
v_gene: TRBV5-1; j_gene: TRBJ1-5; abundance: once; d_gene: .; len: 15; CDR3aa: CASSLDGYSNQPQHF; CDR3nt: TGCGCCAGCAGCTTGGACGGCTATAGCAATCAGCCCCAGCATTTT